This TCR beta chain was captured by sequencing in a study of shared clonotypes between healthy human individuals. Trimming cost V 3 bases and J 7 bases; bases outside gene matches: 10. This CDR3 is built from 15 residues. Germline loops: CDR1 LNHDA, CDR2 SQIVND (reference sequence). This table comes from immunoSEQ multiplex PCR, and its TCRdb copy is limited to in-frame clones, with some not included. The table lists about 1.1 million clones, approximately 80% of them singletons. This sequence originates from a man between 18 and 35 years old in good health. Some clones in this sample may be carry-over from other donors' samples. Sequencing was carried out using memory CD4+ T cells from PBMCs. Indicated subset: CD45RA-negative fraction. The chain recombines TRBV19 with TRBJ2-7, with 9 bases aligning to TRBD1. CDR3 sequence: CASSISGTGLGEQYF. CDR3 coding DNA: TGTGCCAGTAGTATCTCCGGGACAGGGCTTGGGGAGCAGTACTTC.